The T cell receptor (beta chain) under discussion was sequenced for a study of cytomegalovirus exposure and HLA in healthy donors. The study's findings and limits: It was 150 to 200 TCR beta chains that were listed as cytomegalovirus-associated. Some V segments, TRBV6-2 and TRBV6-3 among them, were indistinguishable and were therefore excluded. Associated with HLA alleles at 0.05 false discovery rate in a later analysis were fewer than 20,000 TCR beta sequences. Later analysis demonstrated an association between a missense DCLRE1C variant and TCR beta V- and J-gene trimming.

CDR1 and CDR2 (germline): LNHDA, SQIVND (reference sequence). V was pared by 1 base and J by 3 bases, with 19 bases between. This CDR3 spans 18 amino acids. PCR amplification relied on 60 Vbeta primers (plus 13 Jbeta primers). Sequencing used immunoSEQ multiplex PCR; TCRdb keeps in-frame clones, though not all of them. The table has 150,000 to 200,000 clones, roughly 76% seen once. Worth noting for this clone: Its antigen is undetermined.

The TCR sequence derives from a woman under 30 in good health and CMV-seropositive. The chain joins TRBV19 to TRBJ2-1, with D maybe TRBD2 (6 bases). What was sequenced was PBMCs. The CDR3 region is CASSIAPPWGVGYNEQFF. The CDR3, as DNA: TGTGCCAGTAGTATAGCTCCCCCTTGGGGGGTGGGCTACAATGAGCAGTTCTTC.